This T cell receptor beta chain stems from a study of blood T cell repertoires in COVID-19. Study-wide context: The United States, Italy and Spain were the sources of the acute and convalescent COVID-19 samples. T cells, B-cell-depleted T cells, or PBMCs supplied cDNA or gDNA.

In the source study's methods: Reference gene primers were amplified, and this amplification served to estimate nucleated cell counts. This table comes from immunoSEQ multiplex PCR, and its TCRdb copy is limited to in-frame clones, with some not included. D and trimming were read from the DNA, whereas the V and J calls and clone size are those reported in that table. The profile shows 150,000 to 200,000 clones, roughly nine tenths of them singletons. In germline, CDR1 is MGHDK, CDR2 SYGVNS. Trimming removed 6 bases from V and 5 bases from J, with 14 bases in between. The CDR3 has 14 residues. Sequenced material: peripheral blood. The V call is TRBV25-1, the J call TRBJ2-1, with D tentatively TRBD1 (5 bases). The origin of this receptor is a man aged 18 to 30 with acute or convalescent COVID-19. The CDR3 loop is CASRDTMGHNEQFF. The CDR3 DNA reads TGTGCCAGCAGGGACACTATGGGGCACAATGAGCAGTTCTTC. Based on the CDR3 plus reference TRBV25-1 and TRBJ2-1, the full variable domain is EADIYQTPRYLVIGTGKKITLECSQTMGHDKMYWYQQDPGMELHLIHYSYGVNSTEKGDLSSESTVSRIRTEHFPLTLESARPSHTSQYLCASRDTMGHNEQFFGPGTRLTVL.